This T cell receptor beta chain was profiled in a study of vaccination and CD4 T cells after COVID-19. Study context: Overlapping spike peptides served as the stimulus for the cells. These peptides came from SARS-CoV-2 and from the common cold coronaviruses HCoV-NL63, HCoV-OC43 and HCoV-229E. Every culture used as a control got a CEFX pool, an HIV-1 Nef pool, or no peptide. Study-wide results and limits: Convalescent patients gained a median about 90% of their reactive clones only post-vaccination.

With the Oncomine TCR Beta short-read assay, DNA from cultured CD4+ T cells was sequenced. CD4+ T cells were cultured, and genomic DNA was extracted from them. One entry per CDR3 protein results from TCRdb running MiXCR on the PCR reads. The sample records over 9,000 distinct CDR3 sequences, 38% being singletons. As to this clonotype: The antigen remains unidentified.

The CDR3 is 14 residues long. The V end was cut by 0 bases, the J end by 8 bases, with 11 bases between. Germline V lookup: CDR1 GTSNPN, CDR2 SVGIG (reference sequence). As for treatment: 10-day PBMC culture with coronavirus spike peptide pools or control peptides (ViraFEST assay). The unexposed donor's CD4+ T cells were collected before the COVID-19 pandemic (2011-2018). In the ViraFEST assay, peptide-pool expansion preceded TCR sequencing of expanded clonotypes. This clonotype was sampled from a human donor in good health. The specimen sequenced was CD4+ T cells from blood, cultured in vitro. This chain joins TRBV30 and TRBJ1-6; D is uncertain. The DNA for the CDR3 is TGTGCCTGGAGTGTACGGAACAGAGATTCACCCCTCCACTTT. Protein: CAWSVRNRDSPLHF.